The clone carrying this T cell receptor beta chain was recorded a few times. Its antigen is not known. This entry belongs to a study of T-cell memory formation after mild COVID-19. Across the whole study: Clusters were largely donor specific.

Constant-segment primers and 5'RACE yielded cDNA libraries for TCR alpha and TCR beta, each carrying sample barcodes and UMIs. TCRdb reanalysed the 5' RACE reads using MiXCR and keeps one entry per CDR3 protein. The table shows more than 450,000 distinct CDR3 sequences, with over 15% occurring only once. CDR3 size: 16 residues. Germline V CDR1 and CDR2: SGHTA, FQGTGA. Deletions cut 5 bases from V and 2 bases from J, with 17 bases between. General study findings and limits: Pre-infection memory carried some responding clones, suggesting that cross-reactive memory joined. Shrinking CD4+ clones were chiefly CM and EM; CD8+ ones were chiefly EMRA.

The V call is TRBV7-3, the J call TRBJ2-3; D unclear. The sequence came from an adult woman who had mild COVID-19 (a few samples of this study predate the infection). Cell type and time point are not known. Sequencing was carried out using PBMCs or a T cell subset sorted from them (not recorded which). CDR3 coding DNA: TGTGCCAGCAGCCCTCACTTGGGCGGTGCCACAGATACGCAGTATTTT. Its translation is CASSPHLGGATDTQYF.